This TCR beta chain was observed in a study of blood T cell repertoires in COVID-19. The wider study: Acute and convalescent COVID-19 samples came from the United States, Italy and Spain. From T cells, B-cell-depleted T cells, or PBMCs came the material, which was cDNA or gDNA.

V gave up 3 bases and J gave up 0 bases, with 11 bases separating them. The CDR3 runs 15 residues. Per germline, CDR1 ENHRY and CDR2 SYGVKD. Under the authors' procedure: Scientists estimated how many nucleated cells there were by amplifying reference gene primers. Measured with immunoSEQ multiplex PCR; TCRdb has only the in-frame clones, and not every one. D and trimming come from the DNA, and the V and J calls and clone size come from that table. Altogether a few hundred thousand clones are present, about 90% being singletons, with the ten largest covering roughly 2.4%. The sequenced sample was peripheral blood. The chain joins TRBV10-3 to TRBJ1-1; tentatively, D is TRBD1 (6 bases). This receptor was identified in a woman aged 45-65 years with acute or convalescent COVID-19. The chain's CDR3 is CAISDPGHLNTEAFF. The CDR3 nucleotides read TGTGCCATCAGTGACCCGGGACACCTGAACACTGAAGCTTTCTTT.